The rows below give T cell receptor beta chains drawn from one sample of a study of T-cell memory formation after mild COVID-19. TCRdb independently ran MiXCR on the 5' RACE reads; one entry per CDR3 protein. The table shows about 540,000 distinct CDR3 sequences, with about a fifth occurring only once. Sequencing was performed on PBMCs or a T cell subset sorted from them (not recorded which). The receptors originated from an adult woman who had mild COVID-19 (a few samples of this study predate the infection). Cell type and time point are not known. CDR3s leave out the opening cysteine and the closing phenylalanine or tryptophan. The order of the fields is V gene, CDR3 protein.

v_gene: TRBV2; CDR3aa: ASSEAGITTDTQY
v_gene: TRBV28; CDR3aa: ASQKLAGPSDTQY
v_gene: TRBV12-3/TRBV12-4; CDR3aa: ASSHIGTATSYEQY
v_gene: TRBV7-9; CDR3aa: ASIPKGGYGYT
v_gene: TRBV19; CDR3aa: ASRGEPYNEQF
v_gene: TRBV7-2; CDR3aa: ASSLVMGGIRQPQH
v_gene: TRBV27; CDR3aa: ASSLGTSFNEQF
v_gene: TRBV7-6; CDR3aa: ASSLHPRYNEQF
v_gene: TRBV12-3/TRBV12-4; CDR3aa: ASSETSGSNEQF
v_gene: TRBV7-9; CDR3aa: ASSLAKIRGPSGTEAF
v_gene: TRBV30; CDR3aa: AWSPGGNVHEQY
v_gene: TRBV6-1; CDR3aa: ASGGQGPTNEKLF
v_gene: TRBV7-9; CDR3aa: ASSLEFNTEAF
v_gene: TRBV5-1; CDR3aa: ASSLGGNTEAF
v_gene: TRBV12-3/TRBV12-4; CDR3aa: ASSFGTGGVETQY
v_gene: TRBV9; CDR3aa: ASSPGQPYNEQF
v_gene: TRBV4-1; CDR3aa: ASSPGWTLEDETQY
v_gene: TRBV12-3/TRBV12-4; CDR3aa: ASSRPAETQY
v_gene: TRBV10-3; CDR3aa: AISRDTASSEQY
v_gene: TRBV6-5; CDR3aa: ATHTAGSYEQY
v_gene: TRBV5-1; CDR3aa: ASSLGTGTYEQY
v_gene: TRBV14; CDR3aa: ASSVGWGQLAETQY
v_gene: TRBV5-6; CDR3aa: ASSSRQGTSGANVLT